A single sample is the source of the 17 T cell receptor beta chains below, sequenced in a study of T cells in localized non-small cell lung cancer. Sequencing used immunoSEQ multiplex PCR; TCRdb keeps in-frame clones, though not all of them. Seen here are around 36,000 clones, approximately 80% observed once, and the top ten hold under 8%. The specimen comprised peripheral blood mononuclear cells, sampled before any cancer treatment. All receptors derive from a male donor at least 60 years old with stage II lung adenocarcinoma.

The chain carries TRBV9 and TRBJ1-4; TRBD1 matches 7 bases. J gave up 0 bases and V 3 bases, and 14 bases lay outside the gene matches. The CDR3 covers 19 residues. Germline CDR1 is SGDLS and CDR2 is YYNGEE. CDR3 protein: CASSANRGPGRATNEKLFF. DNA for the CDR3: TGTGCCAGCAGCGCGAACAGGGGACCGGGGAGGGCAACTAATGAAAAACTGTTTTTT.

This sequence joins TRBV18 and TRBJ2-1; D is uncertain. V was trimmed by 6 bases and J by 9 bases, leaving 15 bases between them. The germline V gene has CDR1 KGHSH and CDR2 LQKENI. The CDR3 contains 13 residues. The CDR3 loop reads CASSTSRLGEQFF. DNA for the CDR3: TGTGCCAGCTCGACTTCCAGGCTTGGTGAGCAGTTCTTC. The whole variable domain, filled in from reference TRBV18 and TRBJ2-1, reads NAGVMQNPRHLVRRRGQEARLRCSPMKGHSHVYWYRQLPEEGLKFMVYLQKENIIDESGMPKERFSAEFPKEGPSILRIQQVVRGDSAAYFCASSTSRLGEQFFGPGTRLTVL.

CDR3: CASSFGTSGEQYF. The CDR3 nucleotides read TGTGCCAGCAGCTTTGGGACTAGCGGCGAGCAGTACTTC. V gene TRBV11-2 combines with J gene TRBJ2-7, with 11 bases fitting TRBD2. The CDR3 spans 13 residues. Germline CDR1 and CDR2: SGHAT and FQNNGV. Losses at the gene ends were 3 bases for V and 6 bases for J; bases not matched to a gene: 1. The full variable domain, completed using reference TRBV11-2 and TRBJ2-7, is EAGVAQSPRYKIIEKRQSVAFWCNPISGHATLYWYQQILGQGPKLLIQFQNNGVVDDSQLPKDRFSAERLKGVDSTLKIQPAKLEDSAVYLCASSFGTSGEQYFGPGTRLTVT.

The gene calls are TRBV30 and TRBJ2-3; the match to TRBD2 covers 11 bases. Trimming took 5 bases from V and 5 from J; bases not matched to a gene: 0. CDR1 is GTSNPN and CDR2 is SVGIG in the germline V gene (reference sequence). The CDR3 contains 12 residues. CDR3 sequence (DNA): TGTGCCTGGGGGACTAGCGGAGATACGCAGTATTTT. Its protein is CAWGTSGDTQYF.

Concerning this clone itself: Other nucleotide sequences in the sample specify the same CDR3. The chain uses TRBV27 and TRBJ2-3; D may be TRBD2 (6 bases). Per germline, CDR1 MNHEY and CDR2 SMNVEV (reference sequence). The V end was cut by 7 bases, the J end by 3 bases, with 11 bases between. The CDR3 has 13 residues. CDR3 nucleotides: TGTGCCAGCACCGTACGGGGGACAGATACGCAGTATTTT. This translates into CASTVRGTDTQYF.

The rearrangement links TRBV2 to TRBJ2-7, with 10 bases lining up with TRBD2. The CDR3 spans 14 residues. V dropped 3 bases and J dropped 3; count of bases not matched to a gene: 2. Germline assignment: CDR1 SNHLY and CDR2 FYNNEI. This chain's CDR3 is CASSEVAGGYEQYF. The CDR3, as DNA: TGTGCCAGCAGTGAGGTAGCGGGAGGCTACGAGCAGTACTTC. The full variable domain, rest sourced from reference TRBV2 and TRBJ2-7, is EPEVTQTPSHQVTQMGQEVILRCVPISNHLYFYWYRQILGQKVEFLVSFYNNEISEKSEIFDDQFSVERPDGSNFTLKIRSTKLEDSAMYFCASSEVAGGYEQYFGPGTRLTVT.

The CDR3 nucleotides are TGTGCCAGCAGCTTATTGGGACAGGGTACAGAGACCCAGTACTTC. Its translation is CASSLLGQGTETQYF. This chain uses TRBV5-5 with TRBJ2-5, with 9 bases identical to TRBD1. V lost 2 bases and J lost 4; bases outside the gene matches: 6. Germline lookup yields CDR1 SGHKS and CDR2 YYEKEE (reference sequence). This CDR3 comprises 15 residues.

The chain has TRBV27 and TRBJ1-4, with D perhaps TRBD1 (6 bases). The V end was cut by 6 bases, the J end by 5 bases, with 16 bases between. Germline values: CDR1 MNHEY, CDR2 SMNVEV (reference sequence). The CDR3 length is 15 residues. The DNA for the CDR3 is TGTGCCAGCAGGGGACAACAGGGCACCAATGAAAAACTGTTTTTT. It yields the protein CASRGQQGTNEKLFF.

The chain has TRBV6-1 and TRBJ2-2; the D call may be TRBD1 or TRBD2 (6 bases each). This CDR3 region has 15 residues. The V end lost 3 bases, the J end lost 7 bases, and 15 bases lay between the germline ends. In germline, CDR1 is MNHNS, CDR2 SASEGT. CDR3 protein: CASSDGQSGGGELFF. Here the CDR3 DNA reads TGTGCCAGCAGTGACGGACAGTCCGGGGGCGGGGAGCTGTTTTTT.

J is TRBJ1-2 and V is TRBV28, with D possibly matching TRBD1 (5 bases). The CDR3 has 16 amino acids. Germline CDR1 MDHEN, CDR2 SYDVKM. Deletions cut 6 bases from V and 0 bases from J, with 17 bases between. In DNA form, the CDR3 reads TGTGCCAGCAGGGGCGTAGAGACGGGGGCTAACTATGGCTACACCTTC. This encodes CASRGVETGANYGYTF.

The chain combines TRBV5-1 with TRBJ2-5; maybe TRBD2 (5 bases). The ends were cut back, 7 bases at V and 2 bases at J, with 12 bases in the middle. The CDR3 runs 13 residues. Germline CDR1 and CDR2: SGHRS and YFSETQ. CDR3 sequence (DNA): TGCGCCAGCGCAGAGGGAACTCAAGAGACCCAGTACTTC. The encoded protein is CASAEGTQETQYF.

The chain carries TRBV7-8 and TRBJ2-7, with 9 bases identical to TRBD2. Per germline, CDR1 SGHVS and CDR2 FQNEAQ. The CDR3 is 14 residues long. J lost 6 bases, V lost 8 bases, and 11 bases had no gene match. In nucleotides, the CDR3 is TGTGCCAGCCTTCCTAGCGGGATCGTCGGCGAGCAGTACTTC. Translation: CASLPSGIVGEQYF.

The chain employs TRBV7-2 and TRBJ2-7; D not certain. Germline V gene sequence: CDR1 SGHTA, CDR2 FQGNSA. The V and J ends lost 1 base and 7 bases respectively, with 11 bases between them. The CDR3 is 13 residues long. CDR3 residues: CASSLEKSREQYF. The CDR3 bases are TGTGCCAGCAGCTTAGAAAAGAGTCGGGAGCAGTACTTC.

The CDR3 loop is CASSPGQGLGYGYTF. DNA of the CDR3: TGCGCCAGCAGCCCTGGACAGGGGCTGGGCTATGGCTACACCTTC. The rearrangement joins TRBV4-1 to TRBJ1-2; TRBD1 matches 9 bases. Germline V lookup: CDR1 MGHRA, CDR2 YSYEKL. The CDR3 is 15 residues long. After removal of 4 bases from V and 4 bases from J, the junction contained 7 bases not matched to a gene.

The chain has TRBV6-6 and TRBJ2-3; D not certain. Deletions cut 7 bases from V and 6 bases from J, with 17 bases between. There are 14 residues in the CDR3. The V gene's germline CDR1 is MNHNY and CDR2 SVGAGI (reference sequence). The CDR3 sequence is CASTSPQRSDTQYF. The CDR3 nucleotides read TGTGCCAGCACGTCTCCCCAGCGTTCCGATACGCAGTATTTT.

This CDR3 reads CASSPIQGSNGNTIYF. The CDR3 DNA is TGTGCCAGCAGCCCCATACAGGGAAGTAATGGAAACACCATATATTTT. The J gene is TRBJ1-3, the V gene TRBV9, with D perhaps TRBD1 (6 bases). V lost 4 bases to trimming and J lost 3 bases, with 17 bases between them. The CDR3 consists of 16 residues. In germline, CDR1 is SGDLS, CDR2 YYNGEE. Combining the CDR3 with reference TRBV9 and TRBJ1-3 gives the whole variable domain DSGVTQTPKHLITATGQRVTLRCSPRSGDLSVYWYQQSLDQGLQFLIQYYNGEERAKGNILERFSAQQFPDLHSELNLSSLELGDSALYFCASSPIQGSNGNTIYFGEGSWLTVV.

The J gene is TRBJ1-1, the V gene TRBV6-5; unclear D gene. CDR1 and CDR2 from the germline V gene are MNHEY and SVGAGI. V lost 2 bases and J 11 bases, leaving 15 bases between the germline ends. CDR3 length: 13 amino acids. The CDR3 nucleotides read TGTGCCAGCAGTTACCAACAGACGTTTGATGCTTTCTTT. It yields the protein CASSYQQTFDAFF.